This TCR beta chain was recorded in a study of yellow fever vaccine responses in identical twins. TCRdb processed the RT-PCR reads anew with MiXCR; each CDR3 protein has one entry. The table shows around 5,300 distinct CDR3 sequences, with 86% occurring only once. The length of the CDR3 is 10 residues. CDR1 is SQVTM and CDR2 is ANQGSEA in the germline V gene. Deletions cut 5 bases from V and 6 bases from J, with 7 bases between. Concerning this clonotype: Its antigen is unknown.

Whole-study results and caveats: Vaccine-induced T cell responses in twins were reportedly observed to appear partly convergent, partly personalized.

This sequence joins TRBV29-1 and TRBJ1-1; D call uncertain. The sequencing here drew on T cells from blood (PBMCs), unsorted or a sorted subset (not recorded which), taken before or after yellow fever vaccination (not recorded which). This receptor was identified in a woman aged 18-29 years who received the yellow fever vaccine. In DNA form, the CDR3 reads TGCAGCGTTATGGTACCTGAAGCTTTCTTT. Its translation is CSVMVPEAFF.